The rows below give T cell receptor beta chains drawn from one sample of a study of shared clonotypes between healthy human individuals. Repertoires were generated with immunoSEQ multiplex PCR, while TCRdb's copy carries only in-frame clones and drops some. The repertoire holds 1.5 million to 2.5 million clones, approximately 95% seen once, with less than 1.5% in the top ten. Sequences were obtained from naive CD8+ T cells sorted from blood. These receptors were collected from a man aged 18 to 29 in good health. Each CDR3 is given with its conserved first and last residue. Each record gives: V gene, J gene, CDR3 protein.

v_gene: TRBV28; j_gene: TRBJ1-3; CDR3aa: CASSPPGTSGNTIYF
v_gene: TRBV5-4; j_gene: TRBJ2-7; CDR3aa: CAYWGSAGSYEQYF
v_gene: TRBV7-9; j_gene: TRBJ1-1; CDR3aa: CASSWGNTEAFF
v_gene: TRBV6-1; j_gene: TRBJ1-5; CDR3aa: CASSEGQYSNQPQHF
v_gene: TRBV18; j_gene: TRBJ2-1; CDR3aa: CASSPEFGTGSYNEQFF
v_gene: TRBV19; j_gene: TRBJ2-7; CDR3aa: CASSILEGYEQYF
v_gene: TRBV7-3; j_gene: TRBJ2-7; CDR3aa: CASSLIGGQDEQYF
v_gene: TRBV7-3; j_gene: TRBJ2-2; CDR3aa: CASRDFGTSAGELFF
v_gene: TRBV11-2; j_gene: TRBJ2-4; CDR3aa: CASSLEGLGAKNIQYF
v_gene: TRBV9; j_gene: TRBJ2-7; CDR3aa: CASSGPGLVYEQYF
v_gene: TRBV6-5; j_gene: TRBJ2-2; CDR3aa: CASRPSGGETGELFF
v_gene: TRBV7-6; j_gene: TRBJ2-7; CDR3aa: CASSLAGTGFHEQYF
v_gene: TRBV30; j_gene: TRBJ2-3; CDR3aa: CAWSVQDTDTQYF
v_gene: TRBV7-5; j_gene: TRBJ1-2; CDR3aa: CARSWGQGYGYTF
v_gene: TRBV6-5; j_gene: TRBJ2-5; CDR3aa: CASRGLAGGLETQYF
v_gene: TRBV10-3; j_gene: TRBJ2-1; CDR3aa: CAINGQEYNEQFF
v_gene: TRBV11-2; j_gene: TRBJ2-7; CDR3aa: CASSLGQSLYEQYF
v_gene: TRBV2; j_gene: TRBJ2-7; CDR3aa: CASSAGSGGADYEQYF
v_gene: TRBV4-1; j_gene: TRBJ1-5; CDR3aa: CASSLISNQPQHF
v_gene: TRBV14; j_gene: TRBJ2-3; CDR3aa: CASSQGTSGGDTQYF
v_gene: TRBV6-5; j_gene: TRBJ2-7; CDR3aa: CASSYAQGDPYEQYF
v_gene: TRBV2; j_gene: TRBJ2-3; CDR3aa: CASSRGTSGSTDTQYF
v_gene: TRBV30; j_gene: TRBJ2-7; CDR3aa: CAWRYGPAGHEQYF
v_gene: TRBV19; j_gene: TRBJ1-5; CDR3aa: CASSIGEGGGNQPQHF
v_gene: TRBV4-3; j_gene: TRBJ1-5; CDR3aa: CASSQDGESNQPQHF
v_gene: TRBV27; j_gene: TRBJ1-3; CDR3aa: CASSSGVGNTIYF
v_gene: TRBV5-4; j_gene: TRBJ2-7; CDR3aa: CASGDRGAVTEQYF
v_gene: TRBV2; j_gene: TRBJ2-7; CDR3aa: CAGNRDRGDEQYF
v_gene: TRBV6-6; j_gene: TRBJ2-3; CDR3aa: CASGSWDTDTQYF
v_gene: TRBV15; j_gene: TRBJ2-3; CDR3aa: CATSREVGVVAGGTDTQYF
v_gene: TRBV7-9; j_gene: TRBJ2-7; CDR3aa: CASSLAPSSGRVIYEQYF
v_gene: TRBV6-5; j_gene: TRBJ2-2; CDR3aa: CASMGLATSEELFF
v_gene: TRBV4-1; j_gene: TRBJ2-1; CDR3aa: CASSQGTSGRMSEQFF
v_gene: TRBV13; j_gene: TRBJ2-2; CDR3aa: CASSLGIRRDGELFF
v_gene: TRBV2; j_gene: TRBJ2-7; CDR3aa: CASSEEGSGAFLYEQYF
v_gene: TRBV11-2; j_gene: TRBJ2-1; CDR3aa: CASSLAGGNSYNEQFF
v_gene: TRBV7-9; j_gene: TRBJ2-5; CDR3aa: CASSLAQIQETQYF
v_gene: TRBV11-2; j_gene: TRBJ2-7; CDR3aa: CASSPDALYEQYF
v_gene: TRBV2; j_gene: TRBJ2-1; CDR3aa: CASSEAGLAIYNEQFF
v_gene: TRBV5-4; j_gene: TRBJ1-2; CDR3aa: CASRTGGNGYTF
v_gene: TRBV19; j_gene: TRBJ2-3; CDR3aa: CASGDREEDTQYF
v_gene: TRBV27; j_gene: TRBJ2-1; CDR3aa: CASSLSGGAEGEQFF
v_gene: TRBV28; j_gene: TRBJ1-5; CDR3aa: CASTAETGFGSNQPQHF
v_gene: TRBV7-8; j_gene: TRBJ2-2; CDR3aa: CASSRAPGGGIGELFF
v_gene: TRBV5-1; j_gene: TRBJ1-2; CDR3aa: CASSSSSGTGYNYGYTF
v_gene: TRBV18; j_gene: TRBJ2-3; CDR3aa: CASSHQWVANTDTQYF
v_gene: TRBV6-5; j_gene: TRBJ2-7; CDR3aa: CASSFAAGGREQYF
v_gene: TRBV30; j_gene: TRBJ2-5; CDR3aa: CAWEDRGGLETQYF
v_gene: TRBV2; j_gene: TRBJ2-1; CDR3aa: CASSDPVGTGMSDEQFF
v_gene: TRBV11-2; j_gene: TRBJ2-7; CDR3aa: CASSLGLATYEQYF
v_gene: TRBV4-3; j_gene: TRBJ2-1; CDR3aa: CASSPDSSSSYNEQFF
v_gene: TRBV14; j_gene: TRBJ2-7; CDR3aa: CASSQGTGWIEQYF
v_gene: TRBV2; j_gene: TRBJ1-2; CDR3aa: CASSGQANYGYTF
v_gene: TRBV5-1; j_gene: TRBJ2-7; CDR3aa: CASSFIEGSYEQYF
v_gene: TRBV6-5; j_gene: TRBJ1-2; CDR3aa: CASGPTGGNGYGYTF
v_gene: TRBV5-6; j_gene: TRBJ1-2; CDR3aa: CASSLDTNYGYTF
v_gene: TRBV4-1; j_gene: TRBJ1-1; CDR3aa: CASSQATEGANTEAFF
v_gene: TRBV5-1; j_gene: TRBJ1-2; CDR3aa: CASSLVQGDNYGYTF
v_gene: TRBV6-1; j_gene: TRBJ2-1; CDR3aa: CASRTGLAGVYEQFF